This entry lists 8 T cell receptor beta chains sequenced from one sample in a study of cytomegalovirus exposure and HLA in healthy donors. PCR employed 60 Vbeta and 13 Jbeta primers. The data were produced by immunoSEQ multiplex PCR, yet TCRdb's version contains in-frame clones alone and is incomplete. The sample holds some 200,000 clones, 82% seen once. Specimen: PBMCs. These receptor sequences come from a boy aged 2-9 years in good health and CMV-seronegative.

The chain uses TRBV13 and TRBJ2-1, with D perhaps TRBD2 (5 bases). Looked up from germline, CDR1 is PRHDT and CDR2 is FYEKMQ (reference sequence). The CDR3 extends over 14 amino acids. V was pared by 4 bases and J by 10 bases, with 17 bases between. The CDR3 DNA follows: TGTGCCAGCAGCTCCTCGGGAACCAATCGGGAGCAGTTCTTC. This encodes CASSSSGTNREQFF.

This clone has only one observation. The CDR3 bases are TGTGCCAGCAGCCAAGAGTTGTTATCGGCCAGCGGGGGGGCAGATACGCAGTATTTT. Protein product: CASSQELLSASGGADTQYF. The chain couples TRBV4-2 to TRBJ2-3, with 10 nucleotides matching TRBD2. The CDR3 loop spans 19 amino acids. The junction had 13 bases not matched to a gene; V was cut back by 0 bases and J by 4 bases. From germline, CDR1 is LGHNA and CDR2 YNFKEQ.

The J gene is TRBJ2-7, the V gene TRBV6-5; tentative D call: TRBD2 (6 bases). V lost 4 bases and J 7 bases, leaving 17 bases between the germline ends. The CDR3 covers 14 residues. Germline-derived CDR1 and CDR2 are MNHEY and SVGAGI. The CDR3 spells CASSSAFAGREQYF. DNA for the CDR3: TGTGCCAGCAGTTCCGCCTTCGCGGGGCGTGAGCAGTACTTC.

The chain couples TRBV10-3 to TRBJ2-2; 8 nucleotides match TRBD1. Per the germline V gene, CDR1 is ENHRY and CDR2 is SYGVKD. Germline trimming cut 10 bases from V and 4 bases from J; bases unmatched to any gene: 8. The CDR3 has 14 residues. The CDR3 reads CATGQGTSTGELFF. The CDR3, as DNA: TGTGCCACCGGACAGGGAACGAGCACCGGGGAGCTGTTTTTT.

CDR3 bases: TGTGCCAGCAGTGAAGTCTGGGGCGTCTATGGCTACACCTTC. Translating it yields CASSEVWGVYGYTF. The chain is built from TRBV6-1 and TRBJ1-2, with D perhaps TRBD1 (5 bases). The V end was cut by 1 base, the J end by 4 bases, with 10 bases between. From germline, CDR1 is MNHNS and CDR2 SASEGT. The CDR3 is 14 amino acids.

V gene TRBV5-8 combines with J gene TRBJ2-3; 10 positions agree with TRBD2. The CDR3 runs 14 residues. Germline V gene lookup returns CDR1 SGHTS and CDR2 YDEGEE. V trimming: 7 bases; J trimming: 3 bases; junction bases outside the gene matches: 5. CDR3 coding DNA: TGTGCCAGCCTCAGCGGGGGGGCTACAGATACGCAGTATTTT. Protein product: CASLSGGATDTQYF.

The rearrangement links TRBV2 to TRBJ2-3; TRBD2 matches at 12 bases. This CDR3 contains 18 residues. V lost 6 bases, J lost 2 bases, and 12 bases stayed unmatched. Looked up from germline, CDR1 is SNHLY and CDR2 is FYNNEI. CDR3 amino acids: CASSPGTSGRLATDTQYF. CDR3 nucleotide sequence: TGTGCCAGCAGCCCCGGGACTAGCGGGCGCCTAGCCACAGATACGCAGTATTTT.

The V and J genes are TRBV7-3 and TRBJ2-5, with D possibly matching TRBD1 (7 bases). The DNA end is more similar to TRBJ2-7, so the J call may be wrong. The V gene's germline CDR1 is SGHTA and CDR2 FQGTGA. The length of the CDR3 is 15 residues. The CDR3: CASSPGRDSFHEQYF. The CDR3 nucleotides are TGTGCCAGCAGCCCAGGGCGGGACAGTTTCCACGAGCAGTACTTC.